The present T cell receptor beta chain was sequenced within a study of CD8 T cells in ankylosing spondylitis. Of note for this clonotype: Its antigen is unidentified.

Trimming removed 4 bases from V and 0 bases from J, with 18 bases in between. The CDR3 consists of 17 residues. Germline loops: CDR1 SGHRS, CDR2 YFSETQ. Study-wide findings and caveats: Seemingly distinctive of ankylosing spondylitis blood was a TCR beta motif formed by eight highly homologous variants. Disease-linked clones reportedly concentrated significantly in matched ankylosing spondylitis synovial fluid.

Making use of molecular barcodes, quantitative 5'-RACE generated TCR beta libraries. TCRdb independently ran MiXCR on the 5' RACE reads; one entry per CDR3 protein. The table lists hundreds of thousands of distinct CDR3 sequences, around 26% of them singletons. This clonotype was obtained from a male donor with ankylosing spondylitis. Sequenced material: blood, either unsorted or a sorted T cell fraction (not recorded which). The chain couples TRBV5-1 to TRBJ2-3; D is unresolved. The CDR3 here is CASSQPLLTASTDTQYF. The DNA of the CDR3 is TGCGCCAGCAGCCAACCCCTGTTGACGGCTAGCACAGATACGCAGTATTTT.